The entry below describes one T cell receptor beta chain. The sample originates from a study of blood T cell repertoires in COVID-19. As for the study in general: Sites across the United States, Italy and Spain contributed samples from acute and convalescent COVID-19. Sample material is recorded as cDNA or gDNA derived from T cells, B-cell-depleted T cells, or PBMCs.

Germline V gene data show CDR1 as SGDLS and CDR2 as YYNGEE. J gave up 5 bases and V 0 bases, and 3 bases lay outside the gene matches. The CDR3 consists of 14 residues. Original analysis: Nucleated cell number was recorded as an estimate derived from reference gene primer amplification. Sequencing used immunoSEQ multiplex PCR; TCRdb keeps in-frame clones, though not all of them. The V and J calls and clone size are taken from that table; D and trimming were inferred from the DNA. The repertoire holds over 85,000 clones, with more than 85% as singletons. This chain links TRBV9 with TRBJ2-5; 8 bases are shared with TRBD2. This sequence originates from a man in his forties or fifties with active or convalescent COVID-19. Sequencing used peripheral blood. Written as DNA, the CDR3 is TGTGCCAGCAGCGTAGGGAGCGGGGGTGAGACCCAGTACTTC. Residues: CASSVGSGGETQYF.